These 28 T cell receptor beta chains were all obtained from the same sample, sequenced in a study of T cells in Graves' hyperthyroidism and ophthalmopathy. Amplification of TCR beta CDR3 regions used RNA as the template. HTBI primers were the set used in a first-round RT-PCR of the TCR CDR3. TCRdb reanalysed the multiplex PCR reads using MiXCR and keeps one entry per CDR3 protein. This sample carries approximately 530,000 distinct CDR3 sequences, 20% of them seen once, and the ten largest clones take about 45%. The sequencing input was blood. The source of these receptors is a man aged 40-49 years with Graves' ophthalmopathy.

The chain recombines TRBV30 with TRBJ2-5; a weak D match, TRBD2 (5 bases). The V and J ends lost 8 bases and 10 bases respectively, with 20 bases between them. CDR1 GTSNPN and CDR2 SVGIG come from the germline V gene (reference sequence). The CDR3 has 12 residues. CDR3 protein: CAHEAGDVIQYF. The CDR3 DNA follows: TGTGCCCACGAGGCGGGCGATGTAATCCAGTACTTC.

This clonotype has only a few counts. The chain combines TRBV5-1 with TRBJ2-7, with D perhaps TRBD2 (6 bases). CDR1 is SGHRS and CDR2 is YFSETQ in the germline V gene. The V end was cut by 5 bases, the J end by 5 bases, with 17 bases between. The CDR3 contains 14 residues. The CDR3 protein is CASSTAGRAHEQYF. The CDR3 DNA reads TGCGCCAGCAGTACCGCCGGGAGAGCCCACGAGCAGTACTTC.

In this sample, this clonotype turned up many times. V gene TRBV5-6 combines with J gene TRBJ2-3, with TRBD2 as a possible D gene (5 bases). Germline CDR1 SGHDT, CDR2 YYEEEE. The CDR3 spans 15 residues. Trimming took 5 bases from V and 2 from J, leaving 15 bases between them. The chain's CDR3 is CASRTRRGSTDTQYF. The CDR3 DNA reads TGTGCCAGCAGGACCCGCCGGGGATCCACAGATACGCAGTATTTT. The whole variable domain, filled in from reference TRBV5-6 and TRBJ2-3, reads DAGVTQSPTHLIKTRGQQVTLRCSPKSGHDTVSWYQQALGQGPQFIFQYYEEEERQRGNFPDRFSGHQFPNYSSELNVNALLLGDSALYLCASRTRRGSTDTQYFGPGTRLTVL.

This clonotype was observed a few times. The chain recombines TRBV5-1 with TRBJ2-7; no reliable D call. Trimming left V 2 bases short and J 2 bases short, with 14 bases between. Germline V lookup: CDR1 SGHRS, CDR2 YFSETQ. The CDR3 has 15 amino acids. The CDR3 loop reads CASSFHPLTAYEQYF. DNA for the CDR3: TGCGCCAGCAGCTTTCACCCTCTCACGGCCTACGAGCAGTACTTC.

This clonotype was seen once. This chain connects TRBV30 to TRBJ1-6; D gene uncertain. The CDR3 has 13 residues. Trimming cost V 5 bases and J 7 bases, with 12 bases left between them. Germline V CDR1 and CDR2: GTSNPN, SVGIG (reference sequence). The CDR3: CAWRQEQNSPLHF. The CDR3 DNA is TGTGCCTGGCGGCAGGAGCAAAATTCACCCCTCCACTTT.

The chain joins TRBV5-1 to TRBJ2-2; 14 bases fit TRBD2. Looked up from germline, CDR1 is SGHRS and CDR2 is YFSETQ. This CDR3 is built from 15 residues. With V trimmed by 4 bases and J by 6 bases, 2 bases remained unmatched. CDR3 nucleotide sequence: TGCGCCAGCAGCCCGGGACTAGCGGGAGCCGGGGAGCTGTTTTTT. Protein: CASSPGLAGAGELFF.

This clonotype came up a few times. The chain has TRBV7-9 and TRBJ2-3, with D unresolved. Deletions cut 6 bases from V and 6 bases from J, with 22 bases between. In germline, CDR1 is SEHNR, CDR2 FQNEAQ (reference sequence). CDR3 length: 16 residues. CDR3 sequence reads: CASRQKRFDGRDTQYF. CDR3 coding DNA: TGTGCCAGCAGACAAAAGAGGTTCGATGGGCGGGATACGCAGTATTTT.

This clonotype occurred many times. The V gene is TRBV2, the J gene TRBJ2-2; 10 bases line up with TRBD2. V was pared by 7 bases and J by 4 bases, with 3 bases of the junction left unmatched. The CDR3 has 14 residues. Germline V gene data show CDR1 as SNHLY and CDR2 as FYNNEI. CDR3 coding DNA: TGTGCCAGCACCTGGACTAGCGGCACCGGGGAGCTGTTTTTT. Protein sequence: CASTWTSGTGELFF. The full variable domain, in which reference TRBV2 and TRBJ2-2 provide the parts outside the CDR3, is EPEVTQTPSHQVTQMGQEVILRCVPISNHLYFYWYRQILGQKVEFLVSFYNNEISEKSEIFDDQFSVERPDGSNFTLKIRSTKLEDSAMYFCASTWTSGTGELFFGEGSRLTVL.

A few counts support this clonotype. This rearrangement joins TRBV6-2 or TRBV6-3 to TRBJ2-3; 7 nucleotides agree with TRBD2. The CDR3 is 13 amino acids. J was trimmed by 6 bases and V by 8 bases; bases with no gene match: 8. Germline-derived CDR1 and CDR2 are MNHEY and SVGEGT. The CDR3 bases are TGTGCCAGCGAAATAGCGGGCATCGATACGCAGTATTTT. Its protein product is CASEIAGIDTQYF.

This clonotype was recorded a few times. The chain is built from TRBV18 and TRBJ2-3, with TRBD2 as a possible D gene (6 bases). Germline-derived CDR1 and CDR2 are KGHSH and LQKENI. Trimming stripped 5 bases from V and 5 bases from J, with 17 bases between. The CDR3 length is 15 residues. The CDR3 DNA reads as TGTGCCAGCTCAACCCGGAGGGGAGTCATAGATACGCAGTATTTT. It is translated as CASSTRRGVIDTQYF.

The rearrangement uses TRBV7-3 and TRBJ2-6, with TRBD2 matching 7 bases. CDR3 length equals 16 residues. Germline V gene sequence: CDR1 SGHTA, CDR2 FQGTGA. Losses at the gene ends were 2 bases for V and 2 bases for J; bases not matched to a gene: 3. CDR3 sequence reads: CASSLLGRTGANVLTF. In DNA form, the CDR3 reads TGTGCCAGCAGCTTACTCGGGAGGACTGGGGCCAACGTCCTGACTTTC.

Only a few counts were recorded for this clonotype. The chain carries TRBV29-1 and TRBJ2-1, with 7 bases lining up with TRBD2. The germline CDR1 and CDR2 sequences are SQVTM and ANQGSEA. V dropped 7 bases and J dropped 8; count of bases not matched to a gene: 11. The CDR3 extends over 13 amino acids. For the CDR3, the DNA is TGCAGCGCAGACGGGGAGGGCCGCGATGAGCAGTTCTTC. Its translation is CSADGEGRDEQFF.

A few counts support this clonotype. The V and J genes are TRBV25-1 and TRBJ2-1; the D gene is possibly TRBD1 (6 bases). Trimming cost V 2 bases and J 0 bases, with 17 bases left between them. Germline V gene data show CDR1 as MGHDK and CDR2 as SYGVNS. The CDR3 runs 18 residues. The CDR3 DNA sequence: TGTGCCAGCAGTGAACGAGATAGGGGGATTCGCTCCTACAATGAGCAGTTCTTC. Translated: CASSERDRGIRSYNEQFF.

This clonotype has only a few counts. The chain links TRBV18 to TRBJ2-7; TRBD1 matches 11 bases. The germline V gene has CDR1 KGHSH and CDR2 LQKENI. Germline trimming cut 6 bases from V and 2 bases from J; bases unmatched to any gene: 12. This CDR3 comprises 17 residues. CDR3 sequence: CASSPSGTGGFTYEQYF. The CDR3 nucleotides read TGTGCCAGCTCTCCATCCGGGACAGGGGGTTTTACCTACGAGCAGTACTTC.

This clonotype came up many times. The V call is TRBV11-2, the J call TRBJ2-1; 14 nucleotides match TRBD2. CDR3 length equals 18 residues. The trim removed 1 base at V and 4 bases at J, leaving 6 bases unmatched. Germline values: CDR1 SGHAT, CDR2 FQNNGV. CDR3 in amino acids: CASSLGLAGGPRYNEQFF. The CDR3 nucleotides are TGTGCCAGCAGCTTAGGACTAGCGGGAGGGCCGCGATACAATGAGCAGTTCTTC.

V usage is TRBV5-4 and J usage is TRBJ2-1; D ambiguous. CDR1 SGHNT and CDR2 YYREEE come from the germline V gene (reference sequence). Trimming shortened V by 5 bases and J by 3 bases, and 12 bases separated the two germline ends. The CDR3 covers 14 residues. The DNA of the CDR3 is TGTGCCAGCAGTCCTGTTCCGCTCTACAATGAGCAGTTCTTC. It yields the protein CASSPVPLYNEQFF.

The gene calls are TRBV6-1 and TRBJ2-1; D is unresolved. Germline loops: CDR1 MNHNS, CDR2 SASEGT. The CDR3 extends over 13 amino acids. Trimming cost V 3 bases and J 8 bases, with 11 bases left between them. Here the CDR3 reads CASSETIGYEQFF. The CDR3, as DNA: TGTGCCAGCAGTGAGACAATAGGATATGAGCAGTTCTTC.

This clonotype was counted only a few times. The chain joins TRBV3-1 to TRBJ2-5, with 8 bases lining up with TRBD2. The V gene end was trimmed by 6 bases and the J gene end by 4 bases; junction bases not matched to a gene: 7. The CDR3 is 14 residues long. CDR1 LGHDT and CDR2 YNNKEL come from the germline V gene (reference sequence). The DNA for the CDR3 is TGTGCCAGCAGAAAGCGGGAGCATGGAGAGACCCAGTACTTC. It yields the protein CASRKREHGETQYF.

The V gene is TRBV19, the J gene TRBJ1-5; D not certain. V was shortened by 7 bases and J by 2 bases, with 12 bases between the two germline ends. The CDR3 runs to 14 residues. Germline assignment: CDR1 LNHDA and CDR2 SQIVND (reference sequence). The CDR3 loop is CASMEGRGNQPQHF. The CDR3 bases are TGTGCCAGTATGGAAGGGAGGGGCAATCAGCCCCAGCATTTT.

The table lists this clonotype with a few counts. V is TRBV5-6 and J is TRBJ1-5; D gene unclear. Trimming pared 0 bases from V and 3 bases from J, leaving 7 bases between. The CDR3 has 14 residues. Looked up from germline, CDR1 is SGHDT and CDR2 is YYEEEE. The CDR3 bases are TGTGCCAGCAGCTTGGCGGGGTACAATCAGCCCCAGCATTTT. This codes for CASSLAGYNQPQHF.

This clonotype was recorded a few times. This chain joins TRBV7-6 and TRBJ2-1; TRBD1 aligns across 9 bases. The CDR3 consists of 14 residues. V was clipped by 6 bases and J by 7 bases; unmatched bases: 7. From germline, CDR1 is SGHVS and CDR2 FNYEAQ. CDR3 DNA: TGTGCCAGCAGACTAAGGACAGGGGAGAATGAGCAGTTCTTC. The encoded protein is CASRLRTGENEQFF.

In its sample, this clonotype was seen a few times. A read error is possible here, since a much larger clone lies one base away. The missing conserved phenylalanine or tryptophan at the end of this CDR3 makes a read error likely. This chain joins TRBV5-1 and TRBJ2-7; TRBD2 agrees at 10 bases. Germline lookup yields CDR1 SGHRS and CDR2 YFSETQ. This CDR3 has 15 amino acids. V lost 4 bases and J lost 5; bases outside the gene matches: 9. CDR3 DNA: TGCGCCAGCAGCCTGAGGGAACTAGCGGGAAACGAGCAGTACTCC. Amino acids: CASSLRELAGNEQYS.

The table lists this clonotype with many counts. The V and J genes are TRBV11-2 and TRBJ2-7; maybe TRBD2 (6 bases). In germline, CDR1 is SGHAT, CDR2 FQNNGV. V was clipped by 8 bases and J by 1 base, with 12 bases between them. This CDR3 comprises 13 residues. The CDR3 sequence is CASVGTASYEQYF. In DNA, the CDR3 is TGTGCCAGCGTCGGGACTGCGTCCTACGAGCAGTACTTC.

This clonotype was counted a few times. This chain links TRBV7-8 with TRBJ1-5; a weak D match, TRBD1 (5 bases). Trimming cost V 1 base and J 2 bases, with 15 bases left between them. Germline CDR1 reads SGHVS; CDR2 reads FQNEAQ. The CDR3 has 17 amino acids. Here the CDR3 DNA reads TGTGCCAGCAGCTTAGACTCCTACGCGGGGGGCAATCAGCCCCAGCATTTT. As protein: CASSLDSYAGGNQPQHF.

The gene calls are TRBV12-3 or TRBV12-4 and TRBJ1-4; D unresolved. This CDR3 has 11 residues. With 6 bases removed from V and 10 bases from J, the gap between germline ends came to 9 bases. The DNA of the CDR3 is TGTGCCAGCAGCTCTACCCTAAAACTGTTTTTT. It translates to CASSSTLKLFF.

This clonotype was counted many times. As DNA, the CDR3 is TGTGCCAGCACTCAGGGACGGCAGGTCACTGAAGCTTTCTTT. Its protein is CASTQGRQVTEAFF. V is TRBV6-1 and J is TRBJ1-1, with D perhaps TRBD1 (5 bases). Germline V gene lookup returns CDR1 MNHNS and CDR2 SASEGT. CDR3 length: 14 amino acids. V lost 7 bases and J lost 4, with 16 bases in between.

Only a few counts were recorded for this clonotype. The genes are TRBV7-9 and TRBJ2-6; D might be TRBD1 (9 bases). The germline CDR1 and CDR2 sequences are SEHNR and FQNEAQ (reference sequence). The CDR3 is 20 amino acids. V was clipped by 4 bases and J by 1 base, with 23 bases between them. This CDR3 reads CASSSREGTGILSGANVLTF. The DNA of the CDR3 is TGTGCCAGCAGCTCCCGGGAGGGGACAGGGATTTTGTCTGGGGCCAACGTCCTGACTTTC.

Many counts were recorded for this clonotype. The rearrangement joins TRBV12-3 or TRBV12-4 to TRBJ2-2, with TRBD2 matching 10 bases. V was clipped by 1 base and J by 4 bases; unmatched bases: 3. The CDR3 is 16 residues long. CDR3 sequence reads: CASSLGAGGLTGELFF. The CDR3 DNA reads TGTGCCAGCAGTTTAGGAGCGGGGGGGCTCACCGGGGAGCTGTTTTTT.